One and the same sample provided the 9 T cell receptor beta chains below, sequenced in a study of T cell responses to AZD1222 COVID-19 vaccine. Measured with immunoSEQ multiplex PCR; TCRdb has only the in-frame clones, and not every one. The sample comprises 60,000 to 100,000 clones, 90% to 95% of which are singletons, and 6% to 8.5% rests with the top ten. The sequenced sample was peripheral blood, obtained on day 0 of MenACWY control vaccination. The source is an adult in good health.

This sequence joins TRBV3-1 (or the pseudogene TRBV3-2) and TRBJ1-2; TRBD1 aligns across 11 bases. V gave up 4 bases and J gave up 2 bases; unmatched junction bases: 3. The germline V gene encodes CDR1 LGHDT and CDR2 YNNKEL (reference sequence). The CDR3 loop spans 15 amino acids. This chain's CDR3 is CASSRGTGGNYGYTF. The DNA of the CDR3 is TGTGCCAGCAGCCGCGGGACAGGGGGGAACTATGGCTACACCTTC.

The gene calls are TRBV11-2 and TRBJ2-5, with 11 bases that match TRBD1. CDR1 and CDR2 (germline): SGHAT, FQNNGV. The CDR3 loop spans 16 amino acids. The V segment lost 1 base and the J segment 4 bases; nucleotides outside the gene matches: 5. The CDR3 sequence: CASSLVLGTGGETQYF. The CDR3 DNA is TGTGCCAGCAGCTTAGTTTTGGGGACAGGGGGAGAGACCCAGTACTTC.

The rearrangement joins TRBV6-5 to TRBJ2-3; no clear D. The CDR3 covers 14 residues. V shed 2 bases and J shed 6 bases, with 12 bases lying between them. From germline, CDR1 is MNHEY and CDR2 SVGAGI. In nucleotides, the CDR3 is TGTGCCAGCAGTTACGACCGCCAACGGGATACGCAGTATTTT. It is translated as CASSYDRQRDTQYF.

On this clone: Relative to the germline gene, one junction end is altered; a read error may explain this. This chain connects TRBV7-8 to TRBJ1-1; 7 nucleotides match TRBD1. In germline, CDR1 is SGHVS, CDR2 FQNEAQ. The CDR3 consists of 14 residues. Here the CDR3 reads CVSSLQGSDTEAFF. The CDR3 DNA is TGTGTCAGCAGCTTACAGGGGTCAGACACTGAAGCTTTCTTT. Looking up the rest from reference TRBV7-8 and TRBJ1-1 gives the full variable domain: GAGVSQSPRYKVAKRGQDVALRCDPISGHVSLFWYQQALGQGPEFLTYFQNEAQLDKSGLPSDRFFAERPEGSVSTLKIQRTQQEDSAVYLCVSSLQGSDTEAFFGQGTRLTVV.

This chain connects TRBV3-1 (or the pseudogene TRBV3-2) to TRBJ2-5; the D gene is possibly TRBD1 (6 bases). The V and J ends lost 1 base and 3 bases respectively, with 18 bases between them. Germline V gives CDR1 LGHDT, CDR2 YNNKEL (reference sequence). The length of the CDR3 is 17 residues. This chain's CDR3 is CASSQGGLASGKETQYF. The CDR3 bases are TGTGCCAGCAGCCAAGGGGGGCTGGCGTCAGGCAAAGAGACCCAGTACTTC.

This chain links TRBV19 with TRBJ1-3; no reliable D call. There are 18 residues in the CDR3. Germline assignment: CDR1 LNHDA and CDR2 SQIVND (reference sequence). V lost 0 bases and J lost 4, with 19 bases in between. CDR3: CASSIDKSGTAGGNTIYF. CDR3 DNA sequence: TGTGCCAGTAGTATAGATAAATCGGGAACCGCAGGAGGAAACACCATATATTTT.

The chain couples TRBV27 to TRBJ2-3; 12 bases line up with TRBD2. CDR3 size: 18 residues. Germline trimming cut 0 bases from V and 2 bases from J; bases unmatched to any gene: 6. Germline assignment: CDR1 MNHEY and CDR2 SMNVEV (reference sequence). The CDR3 sequence is CASSLSILAGGFTDTQYF. Here the CDR3 DNA reads TGTGCCAGCAGTTTATCGATTCTAGCGGGGGGGTTCACAGATACGCAGTATTTT.

With regard to this clone: The same CDR3 can be traced to other DNA sequences in this sample. The genes are TRBV9 and TRBJ1-1; D unclear. V was clipped by 2 bases and J by 1 base, with 6 bases between them. Germline CDR1 reads SGDLS; CDR2 reads YYNGEE. This CDR3 has 13 amino acids. This chain's CDR3 is CASSVKGNTEAFF. The CDR3 DNA reads TGTGCCAGCAGCGTGAAGGGGAACACTGAAGCTTTCTTT.

The J gene is TRBJ1-2, the V gene TRBV7-2; tentative D call: TRBD1 (5 bases). Trimming shortened V by 1 base and J by 5 bases, and 11 bases separated the two germline ends. The CDR3 covers 14 residues. Germline V gene data show CDR1 as SGHTA and CDR2 as FQGNSA. The CDR3 loop is CASSLGAGQYGYTF. The CDR3, as DNA: TGTGCCAGCAGCTTAGGGGCAGGGCAGTATGGCTACACCTTC.